These T cell receptor beta chains were read from a single sample in a study of response to subunit inactivated influenza vaccine. One entry per CDR3 protein results from TCRdb running MiXCR on the RT-PCR reads. The sample lists about 500,000 distinct CDR3 sequences, 10% to 15% occurring once. The starting material was PBMCs from blood, obtained 35 to 45 days after vaccination. These receptors all come from a man between 45 and 60 years old who received an inactivated influenza vaccine. Both conserved end residues are part of each CDR3. The D gene is left open where the match is weak. For some rows the clone size is stated as once, few or many, or as a class when expanded; others skip it.

d_gene,abundance,v_gene,j_gene,CDR3aa,CDR3nt
-,many,TRBV12-3/TRBV12-4,TRBJ1-1,CASSHRQPNTEAFF,TGTGCCAGCAGTCATCGACAGCCTAACACTGAAGCTTTCTTT
TRBD2,few,TRBV7-9,TRBJ2-5,CASTTSGLETQYF,TGTGCCAGCACAACTAGCGGCCTCGAGACCCAGTACTTC
-,-,TRBV9,TRBJ2-7,CASSVGSGRPYEQYF,TGTGCCAGCAGCGTAGGATCCGGGCGGCCCTACGAGCAGTACTTC
-,-,TRBV7-9,TRBJ2-2,CASSSKGIYTGELFF,TGTGCCAGCAGCTCCAAGGGTATTTACACCGGGGAGCTGTTTTTT
-,many,TRBV5-1,TRBJ2-2,CASTPFSTNTGELFF,TGCGCCAGCACCCCCTTTTCGACGAACACCGGGGAGCTGTTTTTT
-,few,TRBV20-1,TRBJ1-5,CSATNSRGHNQPQHF,TGCAGTGCTACAAATTCACGGGGGCACAATCAGCCCCAGCATTTT
-,-,TRBV24-1,TRBJ2-3,CATSDFPADSTDTQYF,TGTGCCACCAGTGATTTCCCAGCGGATTCAACAGATACGCAGTATTTT
-,many,TRBV5-5,TRBJ2-3,CASSYPIPNKDTQYF,TGTGCCAGCAGCTACCCGATACCGAATAAAGATACGCAGTATTTT
-,-,TRBV28,TRBJ2-7,CASSFGTIYYEQYF,TGTGCCAGCAGTTTTGGCACAATTTACTACGAGCAGTACTTC
TRBD2,few,TRBV6-2/TRBV6-3,TRBJ2-2,CASSPGLAGEVNTGELFF,TGTGCCAGCAGCCCGGGACTAGCGGGAGAGGTGAACACCGGGGAGCTGTTTTTT
-,few,TRBV10-3,TRBJ2-3,CAIASRGTDTQYF,TGTGCCATCGCGTCGAGGGGCACAGATACGCAGTATTTT
-,many,TRBV5-5,TRBJ2-1,CASSLAPGSYNEQFF,TGTGCCAGCAGCTTGGCTCCGGGTTCCTACAATGAGCAGTTCTTC
-,few,TRBV5-1,TRBJ1-1,CASSTGRETEAFF,TGCGCCAGCAGCACAGGGAGAGAAACTGAAGCTTTCTTT
-,-,TRBV7-3,TRBJ2-1,CAISLHPGVDRNEQFF,TGTGCCATCAGCTTACACCCGGGAGTAGATCGCAATGAGCAGTTCTTC
-,-,TRBV20-1,TRBJ1-3,CSARGQGHSSGNTIYF,TGCAGTGCTAGAGGGCAGGGACACAGCTCTGGAAACACCATATATTTT